These 18 T cell receptor beta chains originate from one sample sequenced in a study of T cell clonality in common variable immunodeficiency. The table came from immunoSEQ multiplex PCR; TCRdb's copy has only in-frame clones and leaves some out. Reported are under 40,000 clones, none seen only once; the ten largest carry 0.95%. Specimen: peripheral blood mononuclear cells. The receptors shown here come from a person aged 18-70 years in good health.

Ten or more counts support this clone. The covered CDR3 bases are TGTGCCAGCAGTGAGTCTCGGGCGGGGGGCCTCTCCTACGAG. It encodes CASSESRAGGLSYE. The CDR3 reads in full as CASSESRAGGLSYEQYF. The rearrangement uses TRBV2 and TRBJ2-7; TRBD2 matches at 8 bases. The sequenced fragment ends 3 residues before the CDR3 boundary, so the rest is inferred from the germline J gene. The CDR3 is made up of 17 amino acids. Germline assignment: CDR1 SNHLY and CDR2 FYNNEI. The V gene end was trimmed by 3 bases and the J gene end by 0 bases; junction bases not matched to a gene: 10.

This clone was picked up a small number of times. The DNA ends 3 residues before the CDR3 does, and the rest of the CDR3 is filled in from the germline J gene. This chain connects TRBV7-9 to TRBJ2-7; TRBD2 aligns across 7 bases. V was pared by 5 bases and J by 3 bases, with 4 bases of the junction left unmatched. Germline lookup yields CDR1 SEHNR and CDR2 FQNEAQ (reference sequence). The CDR3 spans 13 residues. The CDR3 is CASSGRGDYEQYF. The CDR3 bases that were read are TGTGCCAGCAGCGGACGGGGGGACTACGAG.

Ten or more counts support this clone. Read data end 3 residues before the CDR3 end; the end is taken from the germline J gene. The rearrangement joins TRBV18 to TRBJ1-4, with 11 bases matching TRBD1. The J segment lost 7 bases and the V segment lost 6 bases, leaving 4 bases of the junction unmatched. CDR1 is KGHSH and CDR2 is LQKENI in the germline V gene. CDR3 size: 14 residues. The CDR3 spells CASSRTGGGEKLFF. Incomplete CDR3 DNA: TGTGCCAGCTCCCGGACAGGGGGCGGTGAAAAA.

This clone was seen ten or more times. The observed sequence ends 3 residues before the CDR3 terminus, with the missing tail filled in from the germline J gene. The genes are TRBV10-1 and TRBJ1-2; D remains unclear. The CDR3 spans 12 residues. Germline loops: CDR1 WNHNN, CDR2 SYGVQD (reference sequence). V was shortened by 6 bases and J by 3 bases, with 8 bases between the two germline ends. Partial CDR3 DNA: TGCGCCAGCAGGGGTCAGGACTATGGC. The encoded protein is CASRGQDYG. The full CDR3 reads CASRGQDYGYTF.

This clone was picked up many times. The sequenced fragment ends 3 residues before the CDR3 boundary, so the rest is inferred from the germline J gene. V is TRBV5-1 and J is TRBJ1-6; perhaps TRBD1 as D (6 bases). From germline, CDR1 is SGHRS and CDR2 YFSETQ. Trimming removed 1 base at V and 8 bases at J, with 13 bases between. The CDR3 runs 15 residues. The CDR3 loop reads CASSLTGLLYSPLHF. CDR3 DNA (partial): TGCGCCAGCAGCTTGACAGGGCTACTTTATTCACCC. The whole variable domain, remainder taken from reference TRBV5-1 and TRBJ1-6, is KAGVTQTPRYLIKTRGQQVTLSCSPISGHRSVSWYQQTPGQGLQFLFEYFSETQRNKGNFPGRFSGRQFSNSRSEMNVSTLELGDSALYLCASSLTGLLYSPLHFGNGTRLTVT.

In this sample, this clone turned up many times. With the read ending 3 residues before the CDR3 end, the germline J gene is used to fill in that end. Other DNA sequences in the same sample also yield this CDR3. This rearrangement joins TRBV12-5 to TRBJ2-5; 9 positions match TRBD1. J gave up 3 bases and V 6 bases, and 11 bases lay outside the gene matches. Germline V gene lookup returns CDR1 LGHNT and CDR2 FRNRAP. The CDR3 length is 16 residues. CDR3: CASGEGLRTGEETQYF. CDR3 bases read: TGTGCTAGTGGCGAAGGGTTACGGACAGGGGAAGAGACC.

This clone was counted many times. Read sequence stops 3 residues before the CDR3 end, and the germline J gene provides the missing end. The V call is TRBV20-1, the J call TRBJ2-5, with a weak D call TRBD1 (5 bases). The ends were cut back, 0 bases at V and 5 bases at J, with 10 bases in the middle. CDR3 length: 13 residues. Germline assignment: CDR1 DFQATT and CDR2 SNEGSKA (reference sequence). The part of the CDR3 DNA that was read is TGCAGTGCTAGAGATGGCAGGGTTGAGACC. Its translation: CSARDGRVET. The full CDR3 protein is CSARDGRVETQYF.

This clone was observed at least ten times. From the germline J gene comes the end of the CDR3, since the read stops 3 residues before it. The V and J genes are TRBV2 and TRBJ2-7; D tentatively reads TRBD1 or TRBD2 (7 bases each). CDR3 length equals 15 residues. CDR1 and CDR2 (germline): SNHLY, FYNNEI. V lost 2 bases and J 3 bases, leaving 14 bases between the germline ends. The sequenced part of the CDR3 DNA is TGTGCCAGCAGTGAACTGGGAGGGGGCCACTACGAG. This encodes CASSELGGGHYE. The CDR3 reads in full as CASSELGGGHYEQYF.

This clone has a count of ten or more. From the germline J gene comes the end of the CDR3, since the read stops 3 residues before it. V and J are TRBV5-1 and TRBJ1-4, with 9 bases that match TRBD1. Germline V lookup: CDR1 SGHRS, CDR2 YFSETQ. V dropped 4 bases and J dropped 1; count of bases not matched to a gene: 5. The CDR3 extends over 16 amino acids. CDR3 bases read: TGCGCCAGCAGCCTACAGGGGGCAGGAACTAATGAAAAA. Translation gives CASSLQGAGTNEK. The whole CDR3 protein is CASSLQGAGTNEKLFF.

This clone was recorded at least ten times. The read terminates 3 residues before the CDR3 end, so the remaining end is supplied by the germline J gene. The J gene is TRBJ1-5, the V gene TRBV6-1; no definite D call. Trimming took 1 base from V and 0 from J, leaving 13 bases between them. The CDR3 is made up of 17 amino acids. The V gene's germline CDR1 is MNHNS and CDR2 SASEGT. CDR3 DNA, as far as it was read: TGTGCCAGCAGTGAAGAGAGTGCAGATTATAGCAATCAGCCC. This gives the protein CASSEESADYSNQP. The CDR3, in full, reads CASSEESADYSNQPQHF.

In regard to this clone: Coverage ceases 3 residues before the CDR3 finishes, and the germline J gene fills in the end. The same CDR3 also results from other DNA sequences found in this sample. The chain carries TRBV18 and TRBJ2-4; D remains unclear. V lost 3 bases and J 0 bases, leaving 12 bases between the germline ends. The CDR3 consists of 16 residues. The germline V gene has CDR1 KGHSH and CDR2 LQKENI. The CDR3 is CASSPQAPGAKNIQYF. The DNA read from the CDR3 is TGTGCCAGCTCACCGCAGGCCCCTGGAGCCAAAAACATT.

This clone has at least ten counts. The read gets to within 3 residues of the CDR3 end, and the germline J gene fills in the rest. This sequence joins TRBV7-8 and TRBJ2-5, with TRBD1 identical over 10 bases. The CDR3 sequence is 13 residues long. With 6 bases clipped from V and 5 bases from J, the junction kept 3 bases outside the gene matches. Germline values: CDR1 SGHVS, CDR2 FQNEAQ. The CDR3 DNA, read in part, is TGTGCCAGCAGGGGACAGGGGAAGGAGACC. This encodes CASRGQGKET. The full CDR3 reads CASRGQGKETQYF.

This clone was seen ten or more times. The sequence runs out 3 residues before the end of the CDR3; the remainder is reconstructed from the germline J gene. The chain recombines TRBV6-2 or TRBV6-3 with TRBJ2-7, with D possibly being TRBD1 or TRBD2 (5 bases each). Between the trimmed V and J ends, which lost 6 bases and 4 bases, there was a span of 7 bases. The CDR3 is 11 amino acids. CDR1 MNHEY and CDR2 SVGEGT come from the germline V gene. CDR3: CASSEGYEQYF. The part of the CDR3 DNA that was read is TGTGCCAGCAGCGAGGGGTACGAG.

In regard to this clone: Read coverage stops 3 residues before the CDR3 terminus; the germline J gene supplies the remainder. The chain has TRBV7-9 and TRBJ1-1; D possibly corresponds to TRBD1 (5 bases). Germline values: CDR1 SEHNR, CDR2 FQNEAQ (reference sequence). CDR3 length equals 12 residues. The germline V and J ends were trimmed by 5 bases and 5 bases, with 9 bases remaining between them. The CDR3: CASSIRVTEAFF. Incomplete CDR3 DNA: TGTGCCAGCAGCATCAGGGTGACTGAA.

This clone occurred many times. Read coverage stops 3 residues before the CDR3 terminus; the germline J gene supplies the remainder. The chain links TRBV29-1 to TRBJ1-1; unclear D gene. The germline gives CDR1 SQVTM, CDR2 ANQGSEA. The CDR3 loop spans 12 amino acids. The V end was cut by 6 bases, the J end by 0 bases, with 8 bases between. CDR3 loop: CSVIVLNTEAFF. The DNA read from the CDR3 is TGCAGCGTCATAGTACTGAACACTGAA.

In this sample, this clone turned up many times. The CDR3 bases that were read are TGTGCCAGCTCCCGTAGGGACAGGGACTACGAG. Amino acids: CASSRRDRDYE. The full CDR3 protein is CASSRRDRDYEQYF. This chain connects TRBV18 to TRBJ2-7, with 9 bases identical to TRBD1. Sequencing ends 3 residues short of the CDR3 end; the germline J gene provides the rest. Per germline, CDR1 KGHSH and CDR2 LQKENI. The junction had 6 bases not matched to a gene; V was cut back by 6 bases and J by 3 bases. The CDR3 extends over 14 amino acids. Looking up the rest from reference TRBV18 and TRBJ2-7 gives the full variable domain: NAGVMQNPRHLVRRRGQEARLRCSPMKGHSHVYWYRQLPEEGLKFMVYLQKENIIDESGMPKERFSAEFPKEGPSILRIQQVVRGDSAAYFCASSRRDRDYEQYFGPGTRLTVT.

Ten or more counts support this clone. The sequence runs out 3 residues before the end of the CDR3; the remainder is reconstructed from the germline J gene. V gene TRBV10-3 combines with J gene TRBJ2-7, with a possible D match to TRBD2 (6 bases). This CDR3 is built from 14 residues. The germline V gene encodes CDR1 ENHRY and CDR2 SYGVKD. Trimming removed 4 bases at V and 0 bases at J, with 10 bases between. The part of the CDR3 DNA that was read is TGTGCCATCAGTGTTAGACTAGACTCCTACGAG. Its protein product is CAISVRLDSYE. The whole CDR3 sequence is CAISVRLDSYEQYF.

This clone is medium-sized. Read data end 3 residues before the CDR3 end; the end is taken from the germline J gene. The genes are TRBV20-1 and TRBJ2-4, with TRBD2 identical over 10 bases. Germline lookup yields CDR1 DFQATT and CDR2 SNEGSKA (reference sequence). CDR3 length: 14 amino acids. This CDR3 is CSARDQRGGFLQYF. The sequenced CDR3 bases are TGCAGTGCTAGAGATCAGCGGGGGGGGTTCCTT.